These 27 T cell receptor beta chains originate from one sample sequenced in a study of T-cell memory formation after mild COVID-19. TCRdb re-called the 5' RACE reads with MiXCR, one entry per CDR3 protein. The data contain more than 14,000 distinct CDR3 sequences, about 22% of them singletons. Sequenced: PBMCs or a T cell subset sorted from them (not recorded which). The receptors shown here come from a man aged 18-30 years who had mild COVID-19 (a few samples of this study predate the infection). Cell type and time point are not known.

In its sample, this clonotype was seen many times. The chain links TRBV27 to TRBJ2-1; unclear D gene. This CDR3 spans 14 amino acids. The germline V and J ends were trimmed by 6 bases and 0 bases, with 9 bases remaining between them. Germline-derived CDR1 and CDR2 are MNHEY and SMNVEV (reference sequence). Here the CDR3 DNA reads TGTGCCAGCAGCTATACGAGCTCCTACAATGAGCAGTTCTTC. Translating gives CASSYTSSYNEQFF.

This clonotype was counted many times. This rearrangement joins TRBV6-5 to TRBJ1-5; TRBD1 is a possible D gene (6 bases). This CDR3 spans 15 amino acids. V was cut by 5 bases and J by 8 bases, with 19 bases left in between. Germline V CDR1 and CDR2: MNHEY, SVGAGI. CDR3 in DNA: TGTGCCAGCAGTGAGGGGACACTCGGATGGGAGCCCCAGCATTTT. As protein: CASSEGTLGWEPQHF.

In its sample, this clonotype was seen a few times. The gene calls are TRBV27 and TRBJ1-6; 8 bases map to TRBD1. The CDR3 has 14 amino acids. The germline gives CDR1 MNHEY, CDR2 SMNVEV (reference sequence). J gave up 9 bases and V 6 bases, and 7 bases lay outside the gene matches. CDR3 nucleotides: TGTGCCAGCAGATCAGGGGGCGGGGGTTCACCCCTCCACTTT. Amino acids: CASRSGGGGSPLHF.

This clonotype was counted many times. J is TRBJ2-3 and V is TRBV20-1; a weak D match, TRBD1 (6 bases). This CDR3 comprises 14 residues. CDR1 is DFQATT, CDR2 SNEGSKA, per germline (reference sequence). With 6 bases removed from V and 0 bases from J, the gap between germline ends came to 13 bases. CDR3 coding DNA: TGCAGTGCACCTTGGCAGGGGAGCACAGATACGCAGTATTTT. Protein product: CSAPWQGSTDTQYF.

CDR3 sequence (DNA): TGTGCCAGCAGCCCACTAGGGGGTTCGACTTCCTACGAGCAGTACTTC. It encodes CASSPLGGSTSYEQYF. The chain combines TRBV5-4 with TRBJ2-7; D is perhaps TRBD1 (6 bases). CDR3 size: 16 residues. V lost 4 bases to trimming and J lost 1 base, with 18 bases between them. Germline assignment: CDR1 SGHNT and CDR2 YYREEE (reference sequence).

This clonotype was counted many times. The CDR3 region is CSAVDSNYGYTF. Here the CDR3 DNA reads TGCAGTGCCGTGGACAGTAACTATGGCTACACCTTC. This chain uses TRBV20-1 with TRBJ1-2; possible D gene TRBD1, 6 bases. The CDR3 consists of 12 residues. Germline V lookup: CDR1 DFQATT, CDR2 SNEGSKA (reference sequence). V was cut by 6 bases and J by 1 base, with 9 bases left in between.

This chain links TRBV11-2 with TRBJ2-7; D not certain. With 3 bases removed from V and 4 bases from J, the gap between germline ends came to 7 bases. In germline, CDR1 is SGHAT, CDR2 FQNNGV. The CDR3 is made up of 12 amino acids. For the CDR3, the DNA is TGTGCCAGCAGCTTTGTCCGATACGAGCAGTACGTC. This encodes CASSFVRYEQYV.

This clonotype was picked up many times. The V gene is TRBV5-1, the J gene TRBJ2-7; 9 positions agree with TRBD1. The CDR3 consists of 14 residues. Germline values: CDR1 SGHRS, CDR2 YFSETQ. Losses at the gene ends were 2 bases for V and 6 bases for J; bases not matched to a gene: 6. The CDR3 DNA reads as TGCGCCAGCAGCTTCCAACAGGGGGCCAGCGAGCAGTACTTC. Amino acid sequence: CASSFQQGASEQYF.

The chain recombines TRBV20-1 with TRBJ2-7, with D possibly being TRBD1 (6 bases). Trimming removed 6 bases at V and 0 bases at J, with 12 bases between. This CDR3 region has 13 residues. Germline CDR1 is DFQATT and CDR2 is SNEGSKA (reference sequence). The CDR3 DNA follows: TGCAGTGCCAACCGGGACACCTCCTACGAGCAGTACTTC. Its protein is CSANRDTSYEQYF.

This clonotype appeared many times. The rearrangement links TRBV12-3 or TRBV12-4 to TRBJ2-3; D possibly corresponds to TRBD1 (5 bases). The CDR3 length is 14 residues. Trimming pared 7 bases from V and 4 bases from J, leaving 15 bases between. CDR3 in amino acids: CASIGQSGPDTQYF. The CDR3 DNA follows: TGTGCCAGCATTGGACAATCGGGCCCAGATACGCAGTATTTT.

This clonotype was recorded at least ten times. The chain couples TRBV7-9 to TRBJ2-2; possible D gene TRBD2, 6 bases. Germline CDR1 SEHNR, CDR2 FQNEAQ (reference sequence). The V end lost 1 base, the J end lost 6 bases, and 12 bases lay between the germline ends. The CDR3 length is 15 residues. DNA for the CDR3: TGTGCCAGCAGCTTAGAACTAGCTCGATCCGGGGAGCTGTTTTTT. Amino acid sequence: CASSLELARSGELFF.

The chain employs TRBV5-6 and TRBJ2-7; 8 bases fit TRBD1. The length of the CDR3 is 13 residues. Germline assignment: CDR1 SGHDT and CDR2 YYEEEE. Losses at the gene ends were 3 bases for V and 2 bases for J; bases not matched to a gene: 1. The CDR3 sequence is CASSSDRAYEQYV. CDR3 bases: TGTGCCAGCAGCTCGGACAGGGCCTACGAGCAGTACGTC.

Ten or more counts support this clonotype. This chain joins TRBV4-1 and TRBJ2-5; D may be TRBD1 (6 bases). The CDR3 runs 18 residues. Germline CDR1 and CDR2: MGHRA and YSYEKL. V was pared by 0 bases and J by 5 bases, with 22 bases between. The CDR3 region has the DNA TGCGCCAGCAGCCAAGAGCCCCCCATTGGGGGCTTATGGGAGACCCAGTACTTC. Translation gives CASSQEPPIGGLWETQYF.

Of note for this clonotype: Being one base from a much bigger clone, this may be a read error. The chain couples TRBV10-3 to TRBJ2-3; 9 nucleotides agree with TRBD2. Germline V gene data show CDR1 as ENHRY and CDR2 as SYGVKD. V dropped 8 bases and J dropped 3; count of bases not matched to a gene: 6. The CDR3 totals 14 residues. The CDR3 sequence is CAIRLAERTDTQYF. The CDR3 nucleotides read TGTGCCATCCGACTAGCGGAGAGAACAGATACGCAGTATTTT.

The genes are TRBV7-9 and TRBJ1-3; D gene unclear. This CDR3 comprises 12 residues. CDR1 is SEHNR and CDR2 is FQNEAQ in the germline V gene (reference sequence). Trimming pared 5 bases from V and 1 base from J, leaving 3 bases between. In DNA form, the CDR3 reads TGTGCCAGCAGCCAATCTGGAAACACCATATATTTT. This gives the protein CASSQSGNTIYF.

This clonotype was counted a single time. Here the CDR3 reads CASSFPPWRANYEQYF. The CDR3 DNA reads TGTGCCAGCAGCTTTCCCCCTTGGCGGGCTAACTACGAGCAGTACTTC. The rearrangement uses TRBV7-2 and TRBJ2-7; a weak D match, TRBD2 (5 bases). This CDR3 has 16 residues. Germline V gives CDR1 SGHTA, CDR2 FQGNSA. Deletions cut 3 bases from V and 3 bases from J, with 18 bases between.

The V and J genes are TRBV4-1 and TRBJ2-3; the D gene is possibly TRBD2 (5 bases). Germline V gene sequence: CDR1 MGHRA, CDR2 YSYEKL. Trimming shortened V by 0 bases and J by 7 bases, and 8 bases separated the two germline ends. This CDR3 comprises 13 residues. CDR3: CASSQEAGYTQYF. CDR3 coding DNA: TGCGCCAGCAGCCAAGAGGCGGGCTATACGCAGTATTTT.

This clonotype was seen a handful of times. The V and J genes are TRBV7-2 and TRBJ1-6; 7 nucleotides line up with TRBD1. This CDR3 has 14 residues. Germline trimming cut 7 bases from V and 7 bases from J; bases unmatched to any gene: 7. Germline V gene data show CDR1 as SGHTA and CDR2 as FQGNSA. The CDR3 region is CASTQGDRNSPLHF. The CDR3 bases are TGTGCCAGCACCCAAGGGGACAGAAATTCACCCCTCCACTTT.

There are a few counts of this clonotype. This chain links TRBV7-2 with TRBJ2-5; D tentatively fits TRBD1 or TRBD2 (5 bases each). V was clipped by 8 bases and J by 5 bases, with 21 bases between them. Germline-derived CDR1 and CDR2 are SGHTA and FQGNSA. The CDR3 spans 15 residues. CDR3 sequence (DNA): TGTGCCAGCGGTCGAGAGGGGCGACGACGGGAGACCCAGTACTTC. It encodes CASGREGRRRETQYF.

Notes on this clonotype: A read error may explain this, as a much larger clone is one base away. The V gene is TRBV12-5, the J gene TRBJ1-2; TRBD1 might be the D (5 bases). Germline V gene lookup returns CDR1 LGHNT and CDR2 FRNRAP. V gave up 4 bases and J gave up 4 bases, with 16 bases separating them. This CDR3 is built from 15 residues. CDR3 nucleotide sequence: TGTGCTAGTGGTTGGGACGACGGACGTCTCTATGGCTACACCTTC. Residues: CASGWDDGRLYGYTF.

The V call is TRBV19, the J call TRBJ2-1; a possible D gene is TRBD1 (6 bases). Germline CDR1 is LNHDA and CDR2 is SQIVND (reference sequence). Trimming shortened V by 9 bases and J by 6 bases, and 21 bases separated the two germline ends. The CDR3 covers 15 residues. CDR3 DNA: TGTGCCAGGACACAGGGTGGGGAGTTGTCCAATGAGCAGTTCTTC. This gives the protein CARTQGGELSNEQFF.

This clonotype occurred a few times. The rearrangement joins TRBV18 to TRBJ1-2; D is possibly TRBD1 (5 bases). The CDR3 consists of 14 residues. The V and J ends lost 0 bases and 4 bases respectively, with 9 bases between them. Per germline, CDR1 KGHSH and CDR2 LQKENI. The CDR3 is CASSPPGGAYGYTF. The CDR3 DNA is TGTGCCAGCTCACCACCGGGTGGGGCCTATGGCTACACCTTC.

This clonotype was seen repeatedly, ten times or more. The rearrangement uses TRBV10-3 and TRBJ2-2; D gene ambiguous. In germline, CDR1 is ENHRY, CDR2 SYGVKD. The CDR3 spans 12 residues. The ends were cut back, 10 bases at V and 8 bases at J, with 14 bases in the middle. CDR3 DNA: TGTGCCAGTTACGGGCCGTCGGGGGAGCTGTTTTTT. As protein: CASYGPSGELFF.

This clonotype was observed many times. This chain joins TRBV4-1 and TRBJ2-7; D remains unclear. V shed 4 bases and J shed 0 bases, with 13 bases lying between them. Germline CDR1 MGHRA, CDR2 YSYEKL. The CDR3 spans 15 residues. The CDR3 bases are TGCGCCAGCAGCCCTTCGGGCGGCCGCTCCTACGAGCAGTACTTC. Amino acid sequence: CASSPSGGRSYEQYF.

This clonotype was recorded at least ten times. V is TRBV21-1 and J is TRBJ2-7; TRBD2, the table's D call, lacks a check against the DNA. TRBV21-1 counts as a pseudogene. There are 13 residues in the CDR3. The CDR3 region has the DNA TGTGCCAGCACCGACGGAGGGTCCGAGGAGCAGTACGTC. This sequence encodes CASTDGGSEEQYV.

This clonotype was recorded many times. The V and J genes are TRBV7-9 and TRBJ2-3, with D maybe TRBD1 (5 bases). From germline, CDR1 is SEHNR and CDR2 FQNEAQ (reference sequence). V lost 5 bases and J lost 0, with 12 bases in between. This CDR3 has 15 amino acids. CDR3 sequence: CASSPLKGSTDTQYF. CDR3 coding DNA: TGTGCCAGCAGCCCACTCAAGGGGAGCACAGATACGCAGTATTTT.

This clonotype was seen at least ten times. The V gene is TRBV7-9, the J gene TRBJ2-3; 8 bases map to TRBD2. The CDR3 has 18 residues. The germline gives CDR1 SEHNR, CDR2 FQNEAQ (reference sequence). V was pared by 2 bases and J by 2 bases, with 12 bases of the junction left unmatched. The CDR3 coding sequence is TGTGCCAGCAGCTTATCCGCAGCGGGGGATCTATACACAGATACGCAGTATTTT. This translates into CASSLSAAGDLYTDTQYF.